This is a list of T cell receptor beta chains from one sample in a study of OX40 agonist ivuxolimab in advanced cancers. Repertoires were generated with immunoSEQ multiplex PCR, while TCRdb's copy carries only in-frame clones and drops some. The table has approximately 79,000 clones, over 75% seen once. The specimen was CD4+ or CD8+ T cells sorted from blood, collected in a trial of the OX40 agonist ivuxolimab. These receptors all come from an adult with an advanced solid tumor such as melanoma, head and neck, liver or kidney cancer. CDR3s include the opening cysteine and the closing phenylalanine or tryptophan. A D gene is named only where the DNA matches it firmly. Clone size is stated in some rows and not others, as once, few, many or a class when expanded.

d_call: -
v_call: TRBV5-8
clone_size: -
j_call: TRBJ1-1
cdr3_nt: TGTGCCAGCAGCTTGTACGGGGGCCCCAACACTGAAGCTTTCTTT
cdr3_aa: CASSLYGGPNTEAFF

d_call: TRBD2
v_call: TRBV7-8
clone_size: -
j_call: TRBJ2-1
cdr3_nt: TGTGCCAGCAGGGAGGGGCGGGAGGGCTACAATGAGCAGTTCTTC
cdr3_aa: CASREGREGYNEQFF

d_call: TRBD2
v_call: TRBV9
clone_size: -
j_call: TRBJ2-3
cdr3_nt: TGTGCCAGCAGCGTAGCCGGGACTAGAAGGATTGATACGCAGTATTTT
cdr3_aa: CASSVAGTRRIDTQYF

d_call: TRBD1
v_call: TRBV10-3
clone_size: -
j_call: TRBJ1-2
cdr3_nt: TGTGCCATCAGTGATGGACAGGGGGCTGAGGGCTACACCTTC
cdr3_aa: CAISDGQGAEGYTF

d_call: -
v_call: TRBV5-1
clone_size: -
j_call: TRBJ1-1
cdr3_nt: TGCGCCAGCAGCTTGGATGGGAGGAACACTGAAGCTTTCTTT
cdr3_aa: CASSLDGRNTEAFF

d_call: -
v_call: TRBV7-2
clone_size: -
j_call: TRBJ1-2
cdr3_nt: TGTGCCAGCAGCTACCTCAGCCCTGAGACCTTC
cdr3_aa: CASSYLSPETF

d_call: -
v_call: TRBV6-7
clone_size: -
j_call: TRBJ1-1
cdr3_nt: TGTGCCAGCAGTTACTTGGGGACTGAAGCTTTCTTT
cdr3_aa: CASSYLGTEAFF

d_call: -
v_call: TRBV5-4
clone_size: -
j_call: TRBJ1-1
cdr3_nt: TGTGCCAGCAGCTTGGCCGGTGGGAGGAAGACTGAAGCTTTCTTT
cdr3_aa: CASSLAGGRKTEAFF

d_call: -
v_call: TRBV21-1
clone_size: -
j_call: TRBJ2-3
cdr3_nt: TGTGCCAGCAGCAAATGCGGGGCCCCAGGACTAGCGGGGGGTGCGGATACGCAGTATTTT
cdr3_aa: CASSKCGAPGLAGGADTQYF

d_call: -
v_call: TRBV30
clone_size: -
j_call: TRBJ1-6
cdr3_nt: TGTGCCTGGACAGGGAACTCACCCCTCCACTTT
cdr3_aa: CAWTGNSPLHF

d_call: -
v_call: TRBV30
clone_size: -
j_call: TRBJ2-3
cdr3_nt: TGTGCCTGGAGACAAAAACAGGGATCCGGGCAGTATTTT
cdr3_aa: CAWRQKQGSGQYF

d_call: -
v_call: TRBV10-3
clone_size: -
j_call: TRBJ2-2
cdr3_nt: TGTGCCATCAGTGATGAAGGGGGGAGAGCCAGATACGGGGAGCTGTTTTTT
cdr3_aa: CAISDEGGRARYGELFF

d_call: -
v_call: TRBV7-2
clone_size: -
j_call: TRBJ2-3
cdr3_nt: TGTGCCAGCAGCCCCCAAGGCCGCTCCACAGATACGCAGTATTTT
cdr3_aa: CASSPQGRSTDTQYF

d_call: TRBD1
v_call: TRBV7-6
clone_size: -
j_call: TRBJ2-2
cdr3_nt: TGTGCCAGCAGCTTAGAAGAAGGGGGCAACACCGGGGAGCTGTTTTTT
cdr3_aa: CASSLEEGGNTGELFF

d_call: -
v_call: TRBV4-3
clone_size: once
j_call: TRBJ2-2
cdr3_nt: TGCGCCAGCAGCCATCTACCAGGGACCCAGGACCAAAGCTTAAACACCGGGGAGCTGTTTTTT
cdr3_aa: CASSHLPGTQDQSLNTGELFF

d_call: -
v_call: TRBV14
clone_size: -
j_call: TRBJ2-5
cdr3_nt: TGTGCCAGCAGCCAAGACCCGGTCCCTCTGGGGACCCAGTACTTC
cdr3_aa: CASSQDPVPLGTQYF

d_call: -
v_call: TRBV21-1
clone_size: -
j_call: TRBJ2-3
cdr3_nt: TGTGCCAGCAGCACAGACCTCGACATGGTGGACAGGGGGCAGTCAGATACGCAGTATTTT
cdr3_aa: CASSTDLDMVDRGQSDTQYF

d_call: -
v_call: TRBV11-3
clone_size: -
j_call: TRBJ2-1
cdr3_nt: TGTGCCAGCAGCTTTACAAATGAGCAGTTCTTC
cdr3_aa: CASSFTNEQFF

d_call: -
v_call: TRBV18
clone_size: -
j_call: TRBJ1-4
cdr3_nt: TGTGCCAGCTCGAGCTCAGGGGTTGCTAATGAAAAACTGTTTTTT
cdr3_aa: CASSSSGVANEKLFF

d_call: -
v_call: TRBV4-2
clone_size: -
j_call: TRBJ1-3
cdr3_nt: TGTGCCAGCAGCCTCTCAATCGTGGAGATGAGCTCTGGAAACACCATATATTTT
cdr3_aa: CASSLSIVEMSSGNTIYF

d_call: -
v_call: TRBV11-2
clone_size: -
j_call: TRBJ2-5
cdr3_nt: TGTGCCAGCACCGAGAAAGGCCGAGAGACCCAGTACTTC
cdr3_aa: CASTEKGRETQYF

d_call: TRBD2
v_call: TRBV19
clone_size: -
j_call: TRBJ2-1
cdr3_nt: TGTGCCAGTAGTATCCCCGGGGCTAGCGGGAGGATTTTCTATGAGCAGTTCTTC
cdr3_aa: CASSIPGASGRIFYEQFF

d_call: -
v_call: TRBV19
clone_size: -
j_call: TRBJ1-2
cdr3_nt: TGTGCCAGTAGTTTTGAGGACTATGGCTACACCTTC
cdr3_aa: CASSFEDYGYTF

d_call: -
v_call: TRBV4-2
clone_size: -
j_call: TRBJ1-2
cdr3_nt: TGTGCCAGCAGCTTAGAGGGCGCCGCTAACTATGGCTACACCTTC
cdr3_aa: CASSLEGAANYGYTF

d_call: -
v_call: TRBV11-3
clone_size: once
j_call: TRBJ1-1
cdr3_nt: TGTGCCAGCAGCCTGAATAGGGCTTTCTTT
cdr3_aa: CASSLNRAFF

d_call: TRBD1
v_call: TRBV6-6
clone_size: -
j_call: TRBJ2-2
cdr3_nt: TGTGCCAGCAGTTACCCTGGGACAGGGAGGACCGGGGAGCTGTTTTTT
cdr3_aa: CASSYPGTGRTGELFF

d_call: TRBD2
v_call: TRBV29-1
clone_size: -
j_call: TRBJ2-5
cdr3_nt: TGCAGCGCCGACCTATTGGGTCGGGAGGCCTTCCAAGAGACCCAGTACTTC
cdr3_aa: CSADLLGREAFQETQYF

d_call: TRBD1
v_call: TRBV6-5
clone_size: few
j_call: TRBJ1-2
cdr3_nt: TGTGCCACCACCCTCACGGGACAGAGCTATGGCTACACCTTC
cdr3_aa: CATTLTGQSYGYTF

d_call: -
v_call: TRBV27
clone_size: -
j_call: TRBJ2-7
cdr3_nt: TGTGCCAGCAGTTTTGAGGCAGCCTGGAAGTACGAGCAGTACTTC
cdr3_aa: CASSFEAAWKYEQYF

d_call: -
v_call: TRBV19
clone_size: -
j_call: TRBJ1-2
cdr3_nt: TGTGCCAGTAGTCAGACAGGCAACTATGGCTACACCTTC
cdr3_aa: CASSQTGNYGYTF